This paragraph reports one T cell receptor (beta chain). Trimming pared 1 base from V and 0 bases from J, leaving 13 bases between. The length of the CDR3 is 16 residues. Germline CDR1 is SGHTA and CDR2 is FQGNSA. The sample originates from a study of blood T cell repertoires in COVID-19. Looking at the study overall: Sites in the United States, Italy and Spain provided acute and convalescent COVID-19 samples.

As processed by the authors: Counts of nucleated cells, estimated from reference gene primer amplification, were obtained. Generated by immunoSEQ multiplex PCR, the TCRdb table keeps only in-frame clones and is missing some. V and J calls and clone size are given by that table; D and trimming were obtained from the DNA. The table records 180,000 or so clones, 70% to 80% of them present only once. Sequences were obtained from PBMCs or T cells enriched from blood (not recorded which). This TCR came from a man between 60 and 75 years old who had been exposed to COVID-19. The V gene is TRBV7-2, the J gene TRBJ2-7, with unresolved D. CDR3 nucleotide sequence: TGTGCCAGCAGCTTAGGCCTCGGTACCTCCTCCTACGAGCAGTACTTC. Its protein product is CASSLGLGTSSYEQYF.